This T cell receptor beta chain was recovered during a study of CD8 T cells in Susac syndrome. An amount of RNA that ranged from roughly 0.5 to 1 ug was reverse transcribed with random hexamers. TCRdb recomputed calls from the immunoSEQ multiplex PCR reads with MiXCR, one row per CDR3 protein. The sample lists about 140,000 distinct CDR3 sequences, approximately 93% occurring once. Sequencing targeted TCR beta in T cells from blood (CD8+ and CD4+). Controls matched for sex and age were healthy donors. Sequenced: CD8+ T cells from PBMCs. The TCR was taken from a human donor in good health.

The CDR3 DNA follows: TGTGCCAGCAGCCACCACCGGGACGAGCAGTTCTTC. It yields the protein CASSHHRDEQFF. The genes are TRBV3-1 and TRBJ2-1, with D possibly being TRBD1 or TRBD2 (5 bases each). CDR1 and CDR2 (germline): LGHDT, YNNKEL (reference sequence). V lost 3 bases and J lost 10, with 10 bases in between. There are 12 residues in the CDR3.